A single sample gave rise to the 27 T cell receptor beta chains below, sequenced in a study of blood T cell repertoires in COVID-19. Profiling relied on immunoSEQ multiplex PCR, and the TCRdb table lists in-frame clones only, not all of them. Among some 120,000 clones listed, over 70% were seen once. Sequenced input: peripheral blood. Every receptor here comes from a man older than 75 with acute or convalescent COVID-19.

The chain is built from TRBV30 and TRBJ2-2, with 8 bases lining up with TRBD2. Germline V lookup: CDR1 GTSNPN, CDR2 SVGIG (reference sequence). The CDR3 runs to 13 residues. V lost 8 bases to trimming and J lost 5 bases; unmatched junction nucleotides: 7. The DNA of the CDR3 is TGTGCCAGCAGCGGGGGAGGGACCGGGGAGCTGTTTTTT. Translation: CASSGGGTGELFF.

The CDR3 bases are TGCGCCAGCAGCTTGGGGGGACAGGGCTCCTACAATGAGCAGTTCTTC. Its protein is CASSLGGQGSYNEQFF. The chain links TRBV5-1 to TRBJ2-1; 9 bases agree with TRBD1. CDR3 length equals 16 residues. CDR1 and CDR2 from the germline V gene are SGHRS and YFSETQ. The J segment lost 0 bases and the V segment lost 0 bases, leaving 1 base of the junction unmatched.

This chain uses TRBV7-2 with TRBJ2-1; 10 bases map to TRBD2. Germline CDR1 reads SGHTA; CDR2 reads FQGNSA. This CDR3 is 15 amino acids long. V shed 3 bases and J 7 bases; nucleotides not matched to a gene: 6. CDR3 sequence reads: CASSLSGGALNEQFF. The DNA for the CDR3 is TGTGCCAGCAGCTTGAGCGGGGGGGCCTTGAATGAGCAGTTCTTC.

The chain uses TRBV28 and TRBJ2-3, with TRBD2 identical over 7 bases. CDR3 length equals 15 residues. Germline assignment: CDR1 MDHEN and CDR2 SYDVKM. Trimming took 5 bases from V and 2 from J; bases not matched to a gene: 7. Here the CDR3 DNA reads TGTGCCAGCAGTCCTCAGGGACTAAACACAGATACGCAGTATTTT. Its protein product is CASSPQGLNTDTQYF.

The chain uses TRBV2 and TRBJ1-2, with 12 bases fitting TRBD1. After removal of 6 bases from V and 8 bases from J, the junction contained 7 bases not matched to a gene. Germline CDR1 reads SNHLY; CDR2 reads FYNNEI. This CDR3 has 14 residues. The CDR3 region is CASRGTGGALGYTF. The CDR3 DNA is TGTGCCAGCAGGGGGACAGGGGGCGCGTTGGGCTACACCTTC. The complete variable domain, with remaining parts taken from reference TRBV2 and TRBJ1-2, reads EPEVTQTPSHQVTQMGQEVILRCVPISNHLYFYWYRQILGQKVEFLVSFYNNEISEKSEIFDDQFSVERPDGSNFTLKIRSTKLEDSAMYFCASRGTGGALGYTFGSGTRLTVV.

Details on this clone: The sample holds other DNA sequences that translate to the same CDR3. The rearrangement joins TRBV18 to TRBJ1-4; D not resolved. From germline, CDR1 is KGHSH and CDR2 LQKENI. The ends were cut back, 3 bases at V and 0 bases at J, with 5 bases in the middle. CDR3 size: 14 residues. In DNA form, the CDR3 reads TGTGCCAGCTCACCCGGGGCAACTAATGAAAAACTGTTTTTT. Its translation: CASSPGATNEKLFF. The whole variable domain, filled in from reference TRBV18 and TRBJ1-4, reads NAGVMQNPRHLVRRRGQEARLRCSPMKGHSHVYWYRQLPEEGLKFMVYLQKENIIDESGMPKERFSAEFPKEGPSILRIQQVVRGDSAAYFCASSPGATNEKLFFGSGTQLSVL.

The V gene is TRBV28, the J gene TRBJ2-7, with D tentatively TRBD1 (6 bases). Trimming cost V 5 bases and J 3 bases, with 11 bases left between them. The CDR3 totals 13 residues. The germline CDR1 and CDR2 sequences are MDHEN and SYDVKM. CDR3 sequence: CASSPGAIYEQYF. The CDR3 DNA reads TGTGCCAGCAGTCCAGGGGCGATCTACGAGCAGTACTTC.

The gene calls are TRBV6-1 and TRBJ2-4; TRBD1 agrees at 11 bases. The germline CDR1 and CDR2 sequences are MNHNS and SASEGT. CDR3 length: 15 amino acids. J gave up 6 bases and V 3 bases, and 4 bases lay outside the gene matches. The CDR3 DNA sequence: TGTGCCAGCAGTGATGGACAGGGGGCAAGAAACATTCAGTACTTC. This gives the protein CASSDGQGARNIQYF.

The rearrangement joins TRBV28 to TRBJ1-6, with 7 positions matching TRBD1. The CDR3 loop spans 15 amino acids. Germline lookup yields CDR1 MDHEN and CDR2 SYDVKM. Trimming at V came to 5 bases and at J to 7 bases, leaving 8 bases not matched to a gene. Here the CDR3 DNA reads TGTGCCAGCAGTCCCCCAACAGGGGCAAATTCACCCCTCCACTTT. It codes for CASSPPTGANSPLHF. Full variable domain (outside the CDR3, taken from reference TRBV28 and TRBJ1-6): DVKVTQSSRYLVKRTGEKVFLECVQDMDHENMFWYRQDPGLGLRLIYFSYDVKMKEKGDIPEGYSVSREKKERFSLILESASTNQTSMYLCASSPPTGANSPLHFGNGTRLTVT.

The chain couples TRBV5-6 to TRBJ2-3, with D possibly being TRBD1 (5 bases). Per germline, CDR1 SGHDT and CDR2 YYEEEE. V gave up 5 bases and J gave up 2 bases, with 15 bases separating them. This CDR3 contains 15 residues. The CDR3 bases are TGTGCCAGCAGTGAACAGGTCGATTACACAGATACGCAGTATTTT. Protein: CASSEQVDYTDTQYF.

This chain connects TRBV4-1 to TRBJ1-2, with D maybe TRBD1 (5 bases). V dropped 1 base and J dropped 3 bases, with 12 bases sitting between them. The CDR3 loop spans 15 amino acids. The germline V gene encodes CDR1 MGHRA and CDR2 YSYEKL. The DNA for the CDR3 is TGCGCCAGCAGCCAAGTCCGTGGGGGGGACTATGGCTACACCTTC. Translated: CASSQVRGGDYGYTF.

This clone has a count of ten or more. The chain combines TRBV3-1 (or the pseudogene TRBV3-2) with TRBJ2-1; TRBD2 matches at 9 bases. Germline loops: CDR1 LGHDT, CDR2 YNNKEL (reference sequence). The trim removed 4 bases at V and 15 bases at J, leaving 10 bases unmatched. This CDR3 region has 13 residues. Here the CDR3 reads CASSLSTTSGLFF. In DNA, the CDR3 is TGTGCCAGCAGCCTATCAACAACTAGCGGGCTGTTCTTC.

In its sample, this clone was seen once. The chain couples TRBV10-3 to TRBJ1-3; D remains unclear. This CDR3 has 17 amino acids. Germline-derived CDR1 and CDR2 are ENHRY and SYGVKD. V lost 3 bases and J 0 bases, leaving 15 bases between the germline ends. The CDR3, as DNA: TGTGCCATCAGTGACCGTCCGGCAGGCAGCTCTGGAAACACCATATATTTT. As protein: CAISDRPAGSSGNTIYF.

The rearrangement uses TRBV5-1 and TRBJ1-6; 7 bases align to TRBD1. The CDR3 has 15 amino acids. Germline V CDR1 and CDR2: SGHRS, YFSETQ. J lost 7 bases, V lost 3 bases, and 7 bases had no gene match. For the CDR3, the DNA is TGCGCCAGCAGCTCCTCCGGGACAGAGAATTCACCCCTCCACTTT. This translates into CASSSSGTENSPLHF.

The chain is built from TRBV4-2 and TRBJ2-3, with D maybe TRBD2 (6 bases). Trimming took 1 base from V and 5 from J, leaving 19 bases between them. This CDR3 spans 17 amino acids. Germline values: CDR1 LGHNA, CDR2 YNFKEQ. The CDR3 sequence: CASSQGPRAGRKDTQYF. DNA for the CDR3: TGTGCCAGCAGCCAAGGTCCTCGGGCGGGGCGAAAAGATACGCAGTATTTT.

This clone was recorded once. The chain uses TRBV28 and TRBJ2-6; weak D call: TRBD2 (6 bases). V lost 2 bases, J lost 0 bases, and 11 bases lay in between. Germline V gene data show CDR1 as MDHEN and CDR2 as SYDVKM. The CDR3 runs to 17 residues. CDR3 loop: CASSLNRGGSGANVLTF. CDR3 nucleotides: TGTGCCAGCAGTTTAAATAGGGGAGGCTCTGGGGCCAACGTCCTGACTTTC.

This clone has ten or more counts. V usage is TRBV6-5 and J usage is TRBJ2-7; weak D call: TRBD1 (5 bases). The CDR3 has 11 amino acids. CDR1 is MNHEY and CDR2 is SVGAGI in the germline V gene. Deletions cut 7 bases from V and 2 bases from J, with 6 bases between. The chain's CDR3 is CASTGTYEQYF. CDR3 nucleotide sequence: TGTGCCAGCACAGGGACCTACGAGCAGTACTTC.

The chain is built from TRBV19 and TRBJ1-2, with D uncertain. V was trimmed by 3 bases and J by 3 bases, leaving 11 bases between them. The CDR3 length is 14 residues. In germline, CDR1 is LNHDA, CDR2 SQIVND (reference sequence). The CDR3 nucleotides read TGTGCCAGTAGTATCGGGGTTGGAGACTATGGCTACACCTTC. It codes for CASSIGVGDYGYTF.

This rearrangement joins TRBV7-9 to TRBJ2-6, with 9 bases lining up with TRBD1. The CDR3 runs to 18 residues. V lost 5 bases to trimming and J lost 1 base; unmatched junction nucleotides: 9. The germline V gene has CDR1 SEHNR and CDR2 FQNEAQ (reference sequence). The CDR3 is CASSPFWTGVSGANVLTF. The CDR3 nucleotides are TGTGCCAGCAGCCCGTTTTGGACAGGGGTGTCTGGGGCCAACGTCCTGACTTTC.

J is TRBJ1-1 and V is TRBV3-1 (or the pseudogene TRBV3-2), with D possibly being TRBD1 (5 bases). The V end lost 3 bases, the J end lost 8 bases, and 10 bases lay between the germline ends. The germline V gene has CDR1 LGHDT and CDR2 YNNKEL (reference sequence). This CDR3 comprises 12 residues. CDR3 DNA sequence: TGTGCCAGCAGCCACGGACACTTCGAAGCTTTCTTT. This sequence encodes CASSHGHFEAFF.

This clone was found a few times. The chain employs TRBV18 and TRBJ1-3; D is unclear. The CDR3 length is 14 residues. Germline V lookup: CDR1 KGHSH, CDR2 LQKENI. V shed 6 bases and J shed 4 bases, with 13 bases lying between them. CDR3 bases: TGTGCCAGCTCCCACGGGAGTGTCGGAAACACCATATATTTT. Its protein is CASSHGSVGNTIYF.

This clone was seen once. CDR3 coding DNA: TGCAGTGCTAGTTCCCTTTACAATGAGCAGTTCTTC. This encodes CSASSLYNEQFF. The V call is TRBV20-1, the J call TRBJ2-1; D gene ambiguous. V dropped 3 bases and J dropped 4 bases, with 7 bases sitting between them. Germline V gives CDR1 DFQATT, CDR2 SNEGSKA (reference sequence). The CDR3 sequence is 12 residues long.

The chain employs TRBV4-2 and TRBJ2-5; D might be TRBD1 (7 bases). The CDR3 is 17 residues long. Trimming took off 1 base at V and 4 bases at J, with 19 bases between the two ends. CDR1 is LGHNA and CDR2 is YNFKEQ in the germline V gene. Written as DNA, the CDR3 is TGTGCCAGCAGCCAAGGATCTACGGCAGGGGGGCCAGAGACCCAGTACTTC. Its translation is CASSQGSTAGGPETQYF.

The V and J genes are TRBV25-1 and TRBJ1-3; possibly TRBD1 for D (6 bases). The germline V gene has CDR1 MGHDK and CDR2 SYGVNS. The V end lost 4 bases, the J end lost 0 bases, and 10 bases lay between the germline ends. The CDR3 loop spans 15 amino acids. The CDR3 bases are TGTGCCAGCAGTGCCACAGGGAGCTCTGGAAACACCATATATTTT. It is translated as CASSATGSSGNTIYF.

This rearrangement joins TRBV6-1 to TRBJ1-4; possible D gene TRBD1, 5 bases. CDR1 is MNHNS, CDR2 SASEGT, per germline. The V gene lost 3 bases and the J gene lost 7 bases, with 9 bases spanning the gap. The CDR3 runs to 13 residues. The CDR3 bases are TGTGCCAGCAGTGAGAAGGGGCGTGAAAAACTGTTTTTT. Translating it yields CASSEKGREKLFF.

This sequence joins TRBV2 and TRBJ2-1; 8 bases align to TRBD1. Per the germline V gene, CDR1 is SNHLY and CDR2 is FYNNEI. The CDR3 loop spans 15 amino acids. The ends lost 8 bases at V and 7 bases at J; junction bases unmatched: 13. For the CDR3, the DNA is TGTGCCAGCCTGCTCCAGGGGGCCCCGGGGAATGAGCAGTTCTTC. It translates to CASLLQGAPGNEQFF.

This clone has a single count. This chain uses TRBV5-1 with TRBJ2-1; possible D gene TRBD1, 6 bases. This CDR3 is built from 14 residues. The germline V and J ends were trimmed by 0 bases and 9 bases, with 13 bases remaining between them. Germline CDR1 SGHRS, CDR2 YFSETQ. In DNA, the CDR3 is TGCGCCAGCAGCTTGGGGCAGGGGTTGGGTGAGCAGTTCTTC. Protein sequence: CASSLGQGLGEQFF.